This TCR beta chain was retrieved from a study of T cells in tumors after PD-1 blockade. Study context: Patients had no prior checkpoint blockade, systemic immunosuppressants, or anti-cancer therapy within 4 weeks.

This clone was counted a single time. Tumor or blood genomic DNA was sequenced, with inputs of roughly 550 ng to 6,500 ng. Method: immunoSEQ multiplex PCR; TCRdb's copy keeps in-frame clones and lacks some. Of approximately 47,000 clones in the sample, 70% to 85% were seen once. Trimming at V came to 2 bases and at J to 4 bases, leaving 4 bases not matched to a gene. This CDR3 spans 14 amino acids. Germline V gene data show CDR1 as KGHSH and CDR2 as LQKENI. The V gene is TRBV18, the J gene TRBJ1-2; 7 nucleotides align to TRBD1. The specimen comprised PBMCs, sampled before anti-PD-1 therapy. The origin of this receptor is a human donor with advanced basal cell or squamous cell carcinoma (not recorded which). The CDR3, as DNA: TGTGCCAGCTCACCAGAGACAGGGTCCTATGGCTACACCTTC. Translating it yields CASSPETGSYGYTF.